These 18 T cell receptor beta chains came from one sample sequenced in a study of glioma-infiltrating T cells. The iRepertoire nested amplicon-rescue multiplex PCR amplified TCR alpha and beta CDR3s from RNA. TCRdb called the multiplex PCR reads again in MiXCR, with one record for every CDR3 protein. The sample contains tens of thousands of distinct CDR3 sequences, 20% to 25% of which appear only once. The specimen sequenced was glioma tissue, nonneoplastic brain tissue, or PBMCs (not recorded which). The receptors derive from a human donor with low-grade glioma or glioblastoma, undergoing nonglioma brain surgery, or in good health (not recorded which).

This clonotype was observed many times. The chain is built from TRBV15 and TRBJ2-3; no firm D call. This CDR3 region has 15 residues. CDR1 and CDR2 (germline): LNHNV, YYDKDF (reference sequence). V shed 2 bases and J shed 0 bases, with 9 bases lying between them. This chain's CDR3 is CATSRWTASTDTQYF. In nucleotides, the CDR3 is TGTGCCACCAGCAGATGGACGGCAAGCACAGATACGCAGTATTTT.

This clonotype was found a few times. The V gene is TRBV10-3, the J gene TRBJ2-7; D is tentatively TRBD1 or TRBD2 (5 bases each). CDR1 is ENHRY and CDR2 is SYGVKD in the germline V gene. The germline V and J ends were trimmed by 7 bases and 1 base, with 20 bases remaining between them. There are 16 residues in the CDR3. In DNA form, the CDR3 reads TGTGCCATCAAGTCATTCCAGGGAGATAGGTCCTACGAGCAGTACTTC. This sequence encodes CAIKSFQGDRSYEQYF.

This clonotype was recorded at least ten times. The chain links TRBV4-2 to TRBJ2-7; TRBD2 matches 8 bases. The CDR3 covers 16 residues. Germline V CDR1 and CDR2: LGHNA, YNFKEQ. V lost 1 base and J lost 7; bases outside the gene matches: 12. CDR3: CASSQAGGGRPREQYF. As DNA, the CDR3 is TGTGCCAGCAGCCAAGCGGGCGGCGGGAGGCCGAGGGAGCAGTACTTC.

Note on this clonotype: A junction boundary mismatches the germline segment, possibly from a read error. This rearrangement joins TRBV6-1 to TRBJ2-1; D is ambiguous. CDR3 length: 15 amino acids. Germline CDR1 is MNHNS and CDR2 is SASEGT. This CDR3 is CASSEIASTYNGQFF. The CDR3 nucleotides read TGTGCTAGCAGTGAAATAGCCTCCACCTACAATGGGCAGTTCTTC.

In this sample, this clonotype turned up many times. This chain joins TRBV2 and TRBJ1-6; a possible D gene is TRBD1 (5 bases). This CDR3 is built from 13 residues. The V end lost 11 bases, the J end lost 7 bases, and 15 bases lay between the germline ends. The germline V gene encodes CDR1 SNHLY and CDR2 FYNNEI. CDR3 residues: CASSGIQNSPLHF. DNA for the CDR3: TGTGCCTCGTCAGGGATCCAGAATTCACCCCTCCACTTT.

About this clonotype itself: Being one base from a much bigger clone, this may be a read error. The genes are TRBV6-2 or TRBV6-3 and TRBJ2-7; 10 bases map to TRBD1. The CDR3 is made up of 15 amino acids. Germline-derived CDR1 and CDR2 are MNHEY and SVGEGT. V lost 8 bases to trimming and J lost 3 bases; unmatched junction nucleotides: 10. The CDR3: CASPTGTGAFYEQYF. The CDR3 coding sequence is TGTGCCAGCCCCACCGGGACAGGGGCGTTCTACGAGCAGTACTTC.

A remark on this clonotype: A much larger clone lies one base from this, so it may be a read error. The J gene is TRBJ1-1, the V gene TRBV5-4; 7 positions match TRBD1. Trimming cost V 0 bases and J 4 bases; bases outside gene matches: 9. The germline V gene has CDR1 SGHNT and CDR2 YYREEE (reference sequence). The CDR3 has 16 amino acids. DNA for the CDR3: TGTGCCAGCAGCTTGGGGGCCGGGACAGCGATCACTGAAGCTTTCTTT. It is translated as CASSLGAGTAITEAFF.

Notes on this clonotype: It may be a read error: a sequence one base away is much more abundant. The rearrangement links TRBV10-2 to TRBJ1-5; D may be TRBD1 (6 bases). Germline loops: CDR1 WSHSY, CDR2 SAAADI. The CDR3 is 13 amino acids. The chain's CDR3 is CASRAGDHQPQHF. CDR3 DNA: TGTGCCTCCCGGGCAGGGGATCATCAGCCCCAGCATTTT.

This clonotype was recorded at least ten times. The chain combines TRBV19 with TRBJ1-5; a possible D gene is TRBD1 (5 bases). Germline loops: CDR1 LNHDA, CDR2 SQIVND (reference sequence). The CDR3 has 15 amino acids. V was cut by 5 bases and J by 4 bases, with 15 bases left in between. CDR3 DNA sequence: TGTGCCAGTAGTGACTCGGCAGGGTTAAATCAGCCCCAGCATTTT. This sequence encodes CASSDSAGLNQPQHF. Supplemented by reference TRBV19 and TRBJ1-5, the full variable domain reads DGGITQSPKYLFRKEGQNVTLSCEQNLNHDAMYWYRQDPGQGLRLIYYSQIVNDFQKGDIAEGYSVSREKKESFPLTVTSAQKNPTAFYLCASSDSAGLNQPQHFGDGTRLSIL.

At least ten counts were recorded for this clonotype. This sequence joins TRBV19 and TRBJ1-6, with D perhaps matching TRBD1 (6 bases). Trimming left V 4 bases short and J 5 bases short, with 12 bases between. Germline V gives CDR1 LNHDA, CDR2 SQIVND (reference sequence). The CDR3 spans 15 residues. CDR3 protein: CASSTGGLDNSPLHF. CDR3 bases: TGTGCCAGTAGTACCGGGGGGCTAGATAATTCACCCCTCCACTTT.

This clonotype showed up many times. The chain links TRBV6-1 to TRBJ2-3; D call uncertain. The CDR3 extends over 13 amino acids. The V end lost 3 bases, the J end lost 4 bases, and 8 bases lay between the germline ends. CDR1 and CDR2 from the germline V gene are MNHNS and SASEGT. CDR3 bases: TGTGCCAGCAGTGACTTTTTGGCAGATACGCAGTATTTT. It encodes CASSDFLADTQYF.

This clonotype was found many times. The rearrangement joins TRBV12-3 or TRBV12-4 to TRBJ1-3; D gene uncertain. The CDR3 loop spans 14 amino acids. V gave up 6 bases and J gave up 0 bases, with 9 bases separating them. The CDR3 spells CASSSAFSGNTIYF. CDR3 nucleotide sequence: TGTGCCAGCAGCAGCGCATTCTCTGGAAACACCATATATTTT.

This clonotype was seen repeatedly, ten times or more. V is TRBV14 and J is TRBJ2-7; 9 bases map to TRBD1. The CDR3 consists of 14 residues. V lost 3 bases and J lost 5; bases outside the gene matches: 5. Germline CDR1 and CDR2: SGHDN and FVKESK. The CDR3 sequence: CASSHWDRAHEQYF. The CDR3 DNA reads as TGTGCCAGCAGCCATTGGGACAGGGCCCACGAGCAGTACTTC.

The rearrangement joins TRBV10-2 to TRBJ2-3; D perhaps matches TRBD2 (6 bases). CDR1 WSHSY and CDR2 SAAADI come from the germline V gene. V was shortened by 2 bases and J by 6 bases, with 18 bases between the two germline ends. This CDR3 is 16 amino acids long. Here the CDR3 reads CASSERAALAGDTQYF. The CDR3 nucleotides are TGCGCCAGCAGTGAGAGGGCGGCACTAGCTGGGGATACGCAGTATTTT.

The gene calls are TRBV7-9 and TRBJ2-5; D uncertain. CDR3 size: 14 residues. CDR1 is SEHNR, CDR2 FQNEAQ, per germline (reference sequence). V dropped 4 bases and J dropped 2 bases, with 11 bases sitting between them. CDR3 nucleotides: TGTGCCAGCAGCTCACTCACAGAACAAGAGACCCAGTACTTC. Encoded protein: CASSSLTEQETQYF.

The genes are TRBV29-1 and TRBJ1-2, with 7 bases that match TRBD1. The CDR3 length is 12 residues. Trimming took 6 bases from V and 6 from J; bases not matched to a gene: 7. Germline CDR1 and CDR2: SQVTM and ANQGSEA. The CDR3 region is CSVGQVRNGYTF. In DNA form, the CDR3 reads TGCAGCGTAGGACAGGTACGAAATGGCTACACCTTC.

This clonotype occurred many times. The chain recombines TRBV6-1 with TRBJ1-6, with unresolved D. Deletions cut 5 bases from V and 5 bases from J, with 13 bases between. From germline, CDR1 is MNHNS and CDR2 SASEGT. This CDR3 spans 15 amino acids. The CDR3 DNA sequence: TGTGCCAGCAGTTACCGGCGGGCCCATAATTCACCCCTCCACTTT. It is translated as CASSYRRAHNSPLHF.

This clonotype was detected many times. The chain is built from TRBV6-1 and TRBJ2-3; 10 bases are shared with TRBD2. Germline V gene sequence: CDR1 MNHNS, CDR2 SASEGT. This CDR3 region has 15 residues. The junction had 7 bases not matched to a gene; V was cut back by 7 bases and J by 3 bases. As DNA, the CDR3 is TGTGCCAGCAAAGCCCTAGCGGGAGAAACAGATACGCAGTATTTT. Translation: CASKALAGETDTQYF.